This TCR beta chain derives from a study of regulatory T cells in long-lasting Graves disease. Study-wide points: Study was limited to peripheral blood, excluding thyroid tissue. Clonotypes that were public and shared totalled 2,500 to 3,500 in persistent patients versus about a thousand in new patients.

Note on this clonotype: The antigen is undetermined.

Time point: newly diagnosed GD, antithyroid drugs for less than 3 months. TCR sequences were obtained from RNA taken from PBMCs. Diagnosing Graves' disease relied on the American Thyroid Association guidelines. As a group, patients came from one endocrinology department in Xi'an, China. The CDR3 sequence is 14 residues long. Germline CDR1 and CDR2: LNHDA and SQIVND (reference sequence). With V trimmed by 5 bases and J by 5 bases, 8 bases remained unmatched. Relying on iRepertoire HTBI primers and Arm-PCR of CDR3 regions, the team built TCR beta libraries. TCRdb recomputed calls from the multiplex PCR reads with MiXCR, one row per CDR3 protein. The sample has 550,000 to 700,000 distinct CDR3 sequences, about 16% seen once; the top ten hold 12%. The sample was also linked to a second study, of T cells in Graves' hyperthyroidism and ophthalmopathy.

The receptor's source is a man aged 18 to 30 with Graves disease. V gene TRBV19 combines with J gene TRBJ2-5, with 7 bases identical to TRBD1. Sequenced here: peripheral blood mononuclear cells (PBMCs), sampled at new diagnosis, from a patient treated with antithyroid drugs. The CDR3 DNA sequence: TGTGCCAGTAGTGTTAGGGGGCTCGGGGAGACCCAGTACTTC. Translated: CASSVRGLGETQYF. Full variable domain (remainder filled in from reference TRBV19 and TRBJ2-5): DGGITQSPKYLFRKEGQNVTLSCEQNLNHDAMYWYRQDPGQGLRLIYYSQIVNDFQKGDIAEGYSVSREKKESFPLTVTSAQKNPTAFYLCASSVRGLGETQYFGPGTRLLVL.